This is a list of T cell receptor beta chains from one sample in a study of blood T cell repertoires in COVID-19. Data came from immunoSEQ multiplex PCR; TCRdb stores just in-frame clones and leaves some out. The sample consists of approximately 130,000 clones, 75% to 90% of them appearing once. Sequencing was carried out using PBMCs or T cells enriched from blood (not recorded which). These receptors were collected from a man aged 30-40 years who had recovered from COVID-19. Both conserved end residues are part of each CDR3. The D gene is left open where the match is weak. Expanded clones are given a class, and other clones once, few, many or no size at all.

V gene,J gene,D gene,clone size,CDR3 protein,CDR3 DNA
TRBV2,TRBJ2-3,TRBD1,-,CASSASPPGQITDTQYF,TGTGCCAGCAGTGCCTCCCCCCCGGGACAGATCACAGATACGCAGTATTTT
TRBV10-2,TRBJ1-2,-,-,CASSEPQSANYGYTF,TGCGCCAGCAGTGAGCCCCAGTCAGCTAACTATGGCTACACCTTC
TRBV25-1,TRBJ1-4,-,-,CASSVSGGLNEKLFF,TGTGCCAGCAGTGTCTCCGGCGGTCTTAATGAAAAACTGTTTTTT
TRBV29-1,TRBJ2-3,TRBD1,-,CSVVGQGASTDTQYF,TGCAGCGTTGTTGGTCAGGGGGCGAGCACAGATACGCAGTATTTT
TRBV5-6,TRBJ1-6,-,-,CASSLRDTRNSPLHF,TGTGCCAGCAGCCTCCGGGACACCCGTAATTCACCCCTCCACTTT
TRBV9,TRBJ2-7,TRBD2,-,CASSVGGTSLYEQYF,TGTGCCAGCAGCGTAGGTGGGACTAGTCTCTACGAGCAGTACTTC
TRBV10-2,TRBJ1-1,TRBD1,-,CASRGQGMNTEAFF,TGCGCCTCACGGGGACAGGGGATGAACACTGAAGCTTTCTTT
TRBV18,TRBJ1-1,-,-,CASLGGGGNTEAFF,TGTGCCAGCTTAGGCGGGGGGGGGAACACTGAAGCTTTCTTT
TRBV5-1,TRBJ2-1,TRBD2,-,CASSPDGGSSYNEQFF,TGCGCCAGCAGCCCGGACGGCGGGAGCTCCTACAATGAGCAGTTCTTC
TRBV5-1,TRBJ2-4,-,-,CASRMVGGPKNIQYF,TGCGCCAGCAGAATGGTTGGCGGTCCCAAAAACATTCAGTACTTC
TRBV11-3,TRBJ1-1,TRBD1,once,CASSPGGLNTEAFF,TGTGCCAGCAGCCCAGGGGGCCTGAACACTGAAGCTTTCTTT
TRBV9,TRBJ2-3,-,-,CASSVSGREATDTQYF,TGTGCCAGCAGCGTATCCGGGAGAGAGGCCACAGATACGCAGTATTTT
TRBV6-1,TRBJ2-7,TRBD2,-,CASSEASGTSLTYEQYF,TGTGCCAGCAGTGAAGCGTCTGGGACTAGCCTGACCTACGAGCAGTACTTC
TRBV19,TRBJ1-2,-,-,CASQGSAGYTF,TGTGCCAGCCAGGGTTCGGCTGGCTACACCTTC
TRBV30,TRBJ1-5,-,-,CAWSEGRNQPQHF,TGTGCCTGGAGTGAAGGGAGGAATCAGCCCCAGCATTTT
TRBV27,TRBJ2-1,TRBD1,-,CASSPTRTGREQFF,TGTGCCAGCAGTCCGACCCGGACAGGTCGTGAGCAGTTCTTC
TRBV6-2/TRBV6-3,TRBJ1-1,-,-,CASSYGGFTEAFF,TGTGCCAGCAGTTATGGAGGGTTTACTGAAGCTTTCTTT
TRBV4-1,TRBJ1-5,-,once,CASSQGQGNQPQHF,TGCGCCAGCAGCCAAGGGCAGGGCAATCAGCCCCAGCATTTT
TRBV7-9,TRBJ2-1,TRBD2,-,CASSPLLAGGPSEQFF,TGTGCCAGCAGCCCATTACTAGCGGGGGGGCCATCTGAGCAGTTCTTC
TRBV6-5,TRBJ1-1,-,-,CASSSGVAAFF,TGTGCCAGCAGTTCAGGGGTTGCGGCTTTCTTT
TRBV7-9,TRBJ2-5,-,once,CASIHEWDFEGETQYF,TGTGCCAGCATCCACGAGTGGGACTTCGAGGGAGAGACCCAGTACTTC
TRBV5-1,TRBJ1-2,TRBD1,-,CASSLGDRLGGYTF,TGCGCCAGCAGCTTGGGGGACAGGCTCGGCGGCTACACCTTC
TRBV4-1,TRBJ2-1,TRBD2,-,CASSLRAAGDPNEQFF,TGCGCCAGCAGCCTTCGGGCAGCGGGGGATCCCAATGAGCAGTTCTTC
TRBV2,TRBJ2-1,TRBD1,-,CASNLGQGSNEQFF,TGTGCCAGCAATCTGGGACAGGGTAGCAATGAGCAGTTCTTC
TRBV5-1,TRBJ2-5,TRBD1,-,CASRPGTALRETQYF,TGCGCCAGCAGACCCGGGACAGCCCTCCGAGAGACCCAGTACTTC
TRBV9,TRBJ1-2,-,-,CASSVQASGFYGYTF,TGTGCCAGCAGCGTTCAAGCGTCGGGGTTCTATGGCTACACCTTC
TRBV4-1,TRBJ1-3,TRBD1,-,CASSQEPTGVISGNTIYF,TGCGCCAGCAGCCAAGAACCTACAGGGGTGATCTCTGGAAACACCATATATTTT
TRBV7-9,TRBJ2-3,TRBD2,-,CASSTRTSGMADTQYF,TGTGCCAGCAGCACAAGGACTAGCGGGATGGCAGATACGCAGTATTTT
TRBV19,TRBJ1-2,-,-,CASSIRSGYTF,TGTGCCAGTAGTATACGTTCGGGCTACACCTTC
TRBV4-1,TRBJ1-1,-,once,CASSLTDAVNTEAFF,TGCGCCAGCAGCCTTACAGACGCCGTGAACACTGAAGCTTTCTTT
TRBV2,TRBJ1-1,-,once,CASRGGVTEAFF,TGTGCCAGCAGAGGGGGAGTCACTGAAGCTTTCTTT
TRBV15,TRBJ1-5,-,few,CATSRPVSQGNGNQPQHF,TGTGCCACCAGCAGACCTGTATCACAGGGAAATGGCAATCAGCCCCAGCATTTT
TRBV2,TRBJ1-1,-,-,CASRADGLNTEAFF,TGTGCCAGCAGAGCGGACGGCTTGAACACTGAAGCTTTCTTT
TRBV5-1,TRBJ1-4,TRBD1,-,CASSLNRGFATNEKLFF,TGCGCCAGCAGCTTGAACAGGGGGTTCGCAACTAATGAAAAACTGTTTTTT
TRBV10-2,TRBJ2-3,TRBD2,once,CASSRTSGGADTQYF,TGCGCCAGCAGCAGGACTAGCGGGGGGGCCGATACGCAGTATTTT
TRBV18,TRBJ1-2,TRBD1,once,CASSKTGGPSATF,TGTGCCAGCTCAAAGACAGGGGGCCCATCTGCTACCTTC
TRBV6-5,TRBJ1-2,-,-,CAIRQGGRGYGYTF,TGTGCCATCCGGCAGGGAGGGAGAGGCTATGGCTACACCTTC